The clone carrying this T cell receptor (beta chain) showed up just once. Antigen specificity is unknown. A J-beta primer mix and a sample-barcoded 5' primer were used in a second PCR of roughly 7 to 12 cycles. Each CDR3 protein gets one entry after TCRdb re-called the 5' RACE reads with MiXCR. The sample gives around 1.5 million distinct CDR3 sequences, about 35% of which show up once; approximately 10% is in the top ten. This specimen comes from a study of blood T cells in healthy people across ages. Study-wide findings and caveats: In older individuals, TCR beta diversity per million T cells was lower, falling roughly linearly with age. Estimates of total diversity, which came from one million sequenced T cells, were considered to be underestimates.

Deletions cut 4 bases from V and 12 bases from J, with 21 bases between. This CDR3 is 14 amino acids long. Germline V gene lookup returns CDR1 MNHEY and CDR2 SMNVEV (reference sequence). Specimen: blood. This TCR was sampled from a woman aged 30 to 39 in good health. The genes are TRBV27 and TRBJ1-1; D may be TRBD1 (6 bases). The CDR3 sequence is CASSYTGRSGLPFF. Here the CDR3 DNA reads TGTGCCAGCAGTTACACAGGGAGAAGCGGATTGCCTTTCTTT.